There are a few counts of the clone carrying this TCR beta chain. Antigen: not known. The data derive from a study of response to subunit inactivated influenza vaccine. Findings and caveats of the study: Authors suggested that a seasonal influenza vaccination recruits few new T cells each time.

The CDR3 has 14 amino acids. TCRdb re-derived calls from the RT-PCR reads in MiXCR, one entry per CDR3 protein. The sample lists 700,000 to 900,000 distinct CDR3 sequences, around 20% seen once, with roughly 10% in the top ten. The receptor was isolated from a man over 45 who received an inactivated influenza vaccine. The chain couples TRBV21-1 to TRBJ2-7. TRBV21-1 is annotated as a pseudogene. Sample: PBMCs from blood, taken less than 6 days after vaccination. Here the CDR3 reads CASSDGNPSYEQYF. The CDR3 bases are TGTGCCAGCAGCGACGGTAATCCCTCCTACGAGCAGTACTTC.